The T cell receptor (beta chain) under discussion was sequenced for a study of T cell responses to AZD1222 COVID-19 vaccine. About this clone itself: Its specificity is unknown.

The protocol was immunoSEQ multiplex PCR, while the TCRdb copy is restricted to in-frame clones and leaves out a portion. Of 130,000 to 150,000 clones listed, about 81% are singletons. Study findings and constraints: Once two AZD1222 doses were given, Spike-specific TCR breadth and depth went up. Clonal diversity may have been underestimated in mostly white British donors. Repertoires were obtained solely post-peak T cell response.

The source was peripheral blood, collected on day 0 of MenACWY control vaccination. The receptor was isolated from an adult in good health.

Written as DNA, the CDR3 is TGTGCCAGCAGCCAAGCGGGGGGCCGGGGAAACATTCAGTACTTC. Its protein product is CASSQAGGRGNIQYF. This rearrangement joins TRBV3-1 (or the pseudogene TRBV3-2) to TRBJ2-4; a weak D match, TRBD2 (7 bases). Germline lookup yields CDR1 LGHDT and CDR2 YNNKEL (reference sequence). The V and J ends lost 1 base and 6 bases respectively, with 13 bases between them. The CDR3 is 15 residues long.